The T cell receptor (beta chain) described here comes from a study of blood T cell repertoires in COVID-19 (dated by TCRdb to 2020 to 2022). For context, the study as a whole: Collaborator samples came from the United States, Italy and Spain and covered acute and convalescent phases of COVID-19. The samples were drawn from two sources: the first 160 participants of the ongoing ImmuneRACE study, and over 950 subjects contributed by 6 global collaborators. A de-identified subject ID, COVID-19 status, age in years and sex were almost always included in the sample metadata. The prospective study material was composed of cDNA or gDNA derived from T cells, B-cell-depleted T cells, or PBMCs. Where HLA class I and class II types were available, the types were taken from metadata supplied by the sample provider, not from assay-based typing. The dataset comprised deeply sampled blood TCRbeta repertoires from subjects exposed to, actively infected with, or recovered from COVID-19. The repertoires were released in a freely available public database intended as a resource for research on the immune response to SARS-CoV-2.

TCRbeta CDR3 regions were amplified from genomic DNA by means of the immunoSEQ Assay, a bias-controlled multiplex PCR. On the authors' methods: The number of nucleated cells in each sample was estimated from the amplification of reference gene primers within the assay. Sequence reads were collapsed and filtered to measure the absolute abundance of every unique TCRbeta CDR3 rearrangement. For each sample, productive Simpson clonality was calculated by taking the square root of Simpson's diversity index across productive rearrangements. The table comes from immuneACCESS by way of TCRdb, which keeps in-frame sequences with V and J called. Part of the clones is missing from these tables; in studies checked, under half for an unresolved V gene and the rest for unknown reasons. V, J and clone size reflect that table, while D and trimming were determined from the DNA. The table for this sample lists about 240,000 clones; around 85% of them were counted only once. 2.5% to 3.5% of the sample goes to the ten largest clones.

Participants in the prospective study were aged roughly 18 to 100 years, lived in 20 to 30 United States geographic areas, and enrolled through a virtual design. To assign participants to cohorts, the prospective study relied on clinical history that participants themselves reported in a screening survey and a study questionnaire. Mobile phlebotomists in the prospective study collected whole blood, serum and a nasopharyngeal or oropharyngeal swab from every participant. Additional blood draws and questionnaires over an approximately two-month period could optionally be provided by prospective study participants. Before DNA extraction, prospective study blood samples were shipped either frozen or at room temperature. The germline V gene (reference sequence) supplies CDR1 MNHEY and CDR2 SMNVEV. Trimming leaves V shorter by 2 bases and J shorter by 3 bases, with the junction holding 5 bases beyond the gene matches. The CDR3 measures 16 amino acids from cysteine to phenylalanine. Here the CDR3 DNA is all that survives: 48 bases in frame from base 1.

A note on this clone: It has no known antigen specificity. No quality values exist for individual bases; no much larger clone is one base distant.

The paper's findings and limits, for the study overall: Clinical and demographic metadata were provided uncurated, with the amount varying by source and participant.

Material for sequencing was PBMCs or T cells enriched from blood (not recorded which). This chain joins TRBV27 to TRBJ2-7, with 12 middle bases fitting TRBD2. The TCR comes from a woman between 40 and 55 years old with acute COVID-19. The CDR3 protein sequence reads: CASSLDSSGRDYEQYF. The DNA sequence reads TGTGCCAGCAGTTTAGATTCTAGCGGGAGGGACTACGAGCAGTACTTC.